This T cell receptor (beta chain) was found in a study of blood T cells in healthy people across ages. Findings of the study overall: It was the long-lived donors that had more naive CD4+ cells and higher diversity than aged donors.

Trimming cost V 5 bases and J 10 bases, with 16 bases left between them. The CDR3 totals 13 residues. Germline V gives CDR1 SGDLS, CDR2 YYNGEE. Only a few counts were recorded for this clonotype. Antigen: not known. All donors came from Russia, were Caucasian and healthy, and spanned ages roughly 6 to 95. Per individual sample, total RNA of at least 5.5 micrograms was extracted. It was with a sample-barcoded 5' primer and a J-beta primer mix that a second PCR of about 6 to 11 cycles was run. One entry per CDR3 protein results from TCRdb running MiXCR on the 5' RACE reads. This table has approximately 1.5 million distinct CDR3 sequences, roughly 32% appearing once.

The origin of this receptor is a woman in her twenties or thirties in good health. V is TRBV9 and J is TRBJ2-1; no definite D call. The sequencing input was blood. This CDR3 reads CASRPNSGIEQFF. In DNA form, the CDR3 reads TGTGCCAGCAGACCGAATAGTGGGATCGAGCAGTTCTTC. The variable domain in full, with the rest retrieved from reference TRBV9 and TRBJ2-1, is DSGVTQTPKHLITATGQRVTLRCSPRSGDLSVYWYQQSLDQGLQFLIQYYNGEERAKGNILERFSAQQFPDLHSELNLSSLELGDSALYFCASRPNSGIEQFFGPGTRLTVL.